This T cell receptor beta chain was captured by sequencing in a study of T cells in localized non-small cell lung cancer. About this clone itself: Its antigen is as yet unknown.

Study-level findings and limits: A raised T cell density in blood coincided with lengthier overall survival. A median of around 60 clones ranked among the top 100 in tumor appeared in adjacent lung. It remains possible that heterogeneity exists, since only one tumor region was sequenced. Exceeding tumor, uninvolved adjacent lung had the highest T cell clonality.

Unmatched junction bases numbered 5, after V lost 4 bases and J lost 4 bases. The CDR3 consists of 14 residues. Germline V CDR1 and CDR2: SGHRS, YFSETQ. Sequencing was performed with immunoSEQ multiplex PCR; in TCRdb, only in-frame clones are kept and a portion is missing. The sample has 30,000 to 40,000 clones; around 80% are singletons. The J gene is TRBJ1-5, the V gene TRBV5-1; 7 bases match TRBD1. This sample comprised peripheral blood, obtained before any cancer treatment. This TCR was recovered from a male donor at least 60 years old with stage II squamous cell lung carcinoma. CDR3 in DNA: TGCGCCAGCAGCGTTGGGACAGTTAATCAGCCCCAGCATTTT. This codes for CASSVGTVNQPQHF.